A selection of T cell receptor beta chains follows, all from one sample in a study of T cells expressing NK-cell markers. One entry per CDR3 protein, without DNA, is what TCRdb gives after re-calling the 5' RACE reads. The sample data list about 180,000 distinct CDR3 sequences. Sequencing was carried out using blood T cells: a sorted CD56 or NKG2C T cell subset, CD4+ or CD8+ T cells, or bulk PBMC T cells (not recorded which). The receptor set was obtained from a woman aged 18 to 75 in good health. CDR3s include the opening cysteine and the closing phenylalanine or tryptophan. Fields, in order: V gene, J gene, CDR3 protein.

>TRBV20-1|TRBJ2-7
CSALKLVFYEQYF
>TRBV29-1|TRBJ2-2
CSVTHTNTGELFF
>TRBV12-3/TRBV12-4|TRBJ1-1
CASNLRGLGTEAFF
>TRBV6-1|TRBJ2-7
CASSQAGGGLYEQYF
>TRBV11-2|TRBJ2-7
CASSLGGLVEQYF
>TRBV7-6|TRBJ2-2
CASSLASAGELFF
>TRBV3-1|TRBJ1-1
CASSQEMGATLNTEAFF
>TRBV4-1|TRBJ2-1
CASSQEFGIGEQFF
>TRBV6-1|TRBJ2-3
CACKSRTSGTDTQYF
>TRBV27|TRBJ1-2
CASRLKQTGDYGYTF
>TRBV20-1|TRBJ2-6
CSASQGSSGANVLTF
>TRBV12-3/TRBV12-4|TRBJ2-7
CARQGQGAYEQYF
>TRBV5-1|TRBJ2-1
CASKLPPGQGSYNEQFF
>TRBV15|TRBJ1-2
CATSRDSGHYGYTF
>TRBV7-2|TRBJ2-3
CASSPVGGGETQYF
>TRBV12-5|TRBJ2-2
CASGREAGELFF
>TRBV10-3|TRBJ2-6
CAIRDSGANVLTF
>TRBV28|TRBJ1-5
CASNIPGSNQPQHF
>TRBV7-6|TRBJ2-7
CASSLSQGDEQYF
>TRBV7-2|TRBJ2-3
CASSPKWGTDTQYF
>TRBV27|TRBJ2-3
CASSFWSGITDTQYF
>TRBV4-1|TRBJ1-6
CASSGTGRNSPLHF
>TRBV27|TRBJ1-6
CASSPPSTGRGSPLHF
>TRBV9|TRBJ2-2
CASSVGQGFTGELFF
>TRBV20-1|TRBJ2-1
CSASRGGSYNEQFF
>TRBV12-3/TRBV12-4|TRBJ2-2
CASSLGYPFGELFF
>TRBV7-2|TRBJ2-1
CASSLNMGIEQFF
>TRBV20-1|TRBJ2-1
CSAWTGAYEQFF
>TRBV9|TRBJ2-1
CASSPRQGDEQFF
>TRBV20-1|TRBJ1-1
CSARAQGAEAFF
>TRBV3-1|TRBJ2-2
CASRQGAGELFF
>TRBV28|TRBJ1-6
CASRMTGRFISPLHF
>TRBV4-2|TRBJ2-1
CASSPRLAGTYNEQFF
>TRBV20-1|TRBJ2-5
CSARGTSGSAQETQYF
>TRBV28|TRBJ2-7
CASRRLGEQYF
>TRBV28|TRBJ1-1
CASSFTGASPEAFF
>TRBV5-1|TRBJ2-3
CASDRDGATDTQYF
>TRBV7-2|TRBJ2-3
CASSLGGGALDTQYF
>TRBV4-1|TRBJ2-2
CASSQVFLRAGVYTGELFF
>TRBV28|TRBJ2-7
CASSLGGIRLEQYF
>TRBV5-5|TRBJ1-5
CASSTGQGRNQPQHF
>TRBV3-1|TRBJ1-6
CASSPHTGTGNNSPLHF
>TRBV7-2|TRBJ2-1
CASSPTNRGNRNEQFF
>TRBV10-3|TRBJ2-1
CAISGVQRANNEQFF
>TRBV5-1|TRBJ2-4
CASSSEASLAKNIQYF
>TRBV20-1|TRBJ2-6
CSANSGSGANVLTF
>TRBV2|TRBJ2-5
CASSPGTRTETQYF
>TRBV20-1|TRBJ2-3
CSAEKPGHTDTQYF
>TRBV20-1|TRBJ2-3
CSPGGGTDTQYF
>TRBV6-5|TRBJ1-5
CASSSSGTGNQPQHF
>TRBV19|TRBJ2-1
CASSKDRHNEQFF
>TRBV7-9|TRBJ1-1
CASAFQGYTEAFF
>TRBV5-6|TRBJ1-2
CASSLGRGPGYTF